This T cell receptor (beta chain) was retrieved from a study of blood T cell repertoires in COVID-19 (dated by TCRdb to about 2020). Concerning the study at large: Samples from collaborators originated in the United States, Italy and Spain and spanned both the acute and convalescent phases of COVID-19. A freely available public database, intended as a resource for researchers studying the immune response to SARS-CoV-2, is where the repertoires were released. Samples were obtained from the ongoing ImmuneRACE study (first 160 participants) and from 1,254 subjects provided by 6 global collaborators. HLA class I and class II types, where available, came from metadata supplied by the sample provider rather than from assay-based typing. The dataset comprised deeply sampled blood TCRbeta repertoires from subjects exposed to, actively infected with, or recovered from COVID-19. The material from the prospective study consisted of cDNA or gDNA derived from T cells, B-cell-depleted T cells, or PBMCs. A de-identified subject ID, COVID-19 status, age in years and sex were almost always included in the sample metadata. General conclusions and limits of the study: The quantity of clinical and demographic metadata differed by source and by participant and was supplied without curation.

As to this clone: There is no known antigen for this receptor. No base quality values were provided; no much bigger clone lies one nucleotide off.

Each collaborating institution followed its own protocols to collect whole blood in K2EDTA tubes. For TCRbeta analysis, collaborators shipped samples in one of three forms: frozen whole blood, isolated PBMCs, or DNA extracted from either of those sample types. The CDR3 spans 14 residues, from the cysteine through the phenylalanine. Just CDR3 DNA is preserved here, 42 bases in frame from base 1. Trimming removed 5 bases from V and 5 bases from J; the gene matches leave 4 bases unexplained. CDR1 and CDR2, looked up from the germline V gene (reference sequence), are LNHDA and SQIVND. TCRbeta CDR3 regions were amplified from genomic DNA using the immunoSEQ Assay, a bias-controlled multiplex PCR. The paper's data handling went like this. Nucleated cell counts per sample were estimated from amplification of reference gene primers within the assay. Sequence reads were collapsed and filtered to measure the absolute abundance of every unique TCRbeta CDR3 rearrangement. Productive Simpson clonality was computed per sample as the square root of Simpson's diversity index over productive rearrangements. TCRdb holds this immuneACCESS table with in-frame rearrangements only. Some clones are missing; in checked studies, unresolved V genes explain under half, and the rest has no known cause. V, J and clone size are those of that table, while D and trimming were read from the DNA. The sample table holds about 50,000 clones, of which around 86% were seen once. The ten most abundant clones make up approximately 7% of the sample.

The chain uses TRBV19 and TRBJ1-4, with 8 middle bases fitting TRBD1. Sequences were obtained from peripheral blood. This sequence originates from a man in his sixties or seventies with active COVID-19. CDR3 region: CASSPGQVNEKLFF. The base sequence is TGTGCCAGTAGTCCGGGACAGGTGAATGAAAAACTGTTTTTT.